The 27 T cell receptor beta chains below all came from one sample that was sequenced in a study of radiotherapy plus CTLA-4 blockade in lung cancer. Clones were sequenced by immunoSEQ multiplex PCR, and TCRdb holds only the in-frame ones, with some missing. This table has about 98,000 clones, approximately 85% appearing once. The sample consisted of peripheral blood, taken from a patient treated with radiotherapy plus ipilimumab. Receptor source: a human donor with non-small cell lung cancer who had a partial response to radiotherapy plus ipilimumab.

This clone was seen only a few times. The chain carries TRBV6-6 and TRBJ1-1; no firm D call. CDR1 MNHNY and CDR2 SVGAGI come from the germline V gene (reference sequence). Trimming shortened V by 5 bases and J by 4 bases, and 14 bases separated the two germline ends. CDR3 length equals 14 residues. In DNA, the CDR3 is TGTGCCAGCAGTAGCGGAGGGCATGCCACTGAAGCTTTCTTT. This codes for CASSSGGHATEAFF.

This clone occurred a few times. The chain recombines TRBV30 with TRBJ2-2; TRBD2 aligns across 12 bases. This CDR3 has 15 residues. The germline V gene has CDR1 GTSNPN and CDR2 SVGIG (reference sequence). The J segment lost 5 bases and the V segment lost 4 bases, leaving 5 bases of the junction unmatched. CDR3 region: CAWIPGLAGTGELFF. For the CDR3, the DNA is TGTGCCTGGATTCCCGGACTAGCGGGGACCGGGGAGCTGTTTTTT.

The rearrangement uses TRBV27 and TRBJ2-1; 8 bases match TRBD2. The CDR3 length is 15 residues. Germline CDR1 and CDR2: MNHEY and SMNVEV (reference sequence). V lost 4 bases to trimming and J lost 7 bases; unmatched junction nucleotides: 9. The CDR3 nucleotides read TGTGCCAGCAGTTCTCCTAGCGGGTCAGGGAATGAGCAGTTCTTC. Translated: CASSSPSGSGNEQFF.

The CDR3 region has the DNA TGTGCCAGCAGTGGAGGTCTACATGGCTACACCTTC. This sequence encodes CASSGGLHGYTF. This chain uses TRBV6-5 with TRBJ1-2; D gene unclear. V lost 5 bases, J lost 6 bases, and 10 bases lay in between. This CDR3 spans 12 amino acids. The germline gives CDR1 MNHEY, CDR2 SVGAGI.

V gene TRBV30 combines with J gene TRBJ2-1; weak D call: TRBD2 (5 bases). This CDR3 comprises 18 residues. Trimming shortened V by 2 bases and J by 0 bases, and 20 bases separated the two germline ends. The germline V gene has CDR1 GTSNPN and CDR2 SVGIG (reference sequence). The CDR3 DNA reads as TGTGCCTGGAGTCGAGATAACGGGGATCCGAGCTCCTACAATGAGCAGTTCTTC. Translating gives CAWSRDNGDPSSYNEQFF.

Only one count was recorded for this clone. This chain uses TRBV18 with TRBJ2-2; 7 bases fit TRBD1. The CDR3 covers 15 residues. CDR1 is KGHSH and CDR2 is LQKENI in the germline V gene. V was pared by 3 bases and J by 6 bases, with 7 bases of the junction left unmatched. CDR3 amino acids: CASSPARQGPGELFF. DNA of the CDR3: TGTGCCAGCTCACCGGCCCGACAGGGTCCCGGGGAGCTGTTTTTT.

On this clone: Other DNA variants within this sample encode the same CDR3. The CDR3 DNA follows: TGTGCCAGCTCACCGACGGGAGGGGCCTACGAGCAGTACTTC. Its protein is CASSPTGGAYEQYF. The chain links TRBV18 to TRBJ2-7; 8 positions match TRBD2. With V trimmed by 3 bases and J by 2 bases, 3 bases remained unmatched. CDR1 is KGHSH, CDR2 LQKENI, per germline. CDR3 length: 14 amino acids.

This clone was detected once. In nucleotides, the CDR3 is TGTGCCAGCAGCACCCTCCGACTAGCGGGGGCCGACGAGCAGTACTTC. Protein product: CASSTLRLAGADEQYF. This sequence joins TRBV7-9 and TRBJ2-7; 12 bases agree with TRBD2. V was clipped by 5 bases and J by 5 bases; unmatched bases: 10. Germline V gives CDR1 SEHNR, CDR2 FQNEAQ (reference sequence). This CDR3 is 16 amino acids long.

As to this clone: Other nucleotide sequences from this sample produce the same CDR3. The CDR3 protein is CAISDDRAYGYTF. CDR3 DNA sequence: TGTGCCATCAGTGATGACAGGGCCTATGGCTACACCTTC. This chain connects TRBV10-3 to TRBJ1-2; 7 positions match TRBD1. CDR1 and CDR2 from the germline V gene are ENHRY and SYGVKD. The CDR3 loop spans 13 amino acids. The ends lost 3 bases at V and 4 bases at J; junction bases unmatched: 2.

The chain joins TRBV28 to TRBJ2-5; TRBD1 might be the D (7 bases). The J call is doubtful: the DNA matches TRBJ2-7 better. The germline V gene encodes CDR1 MDHEN and CDR2 SYDVKM. This CDR3 has 16 amino acids. CDR3 coding DNA: TGTGCCAGCAGTTCACCCAGGGGGGAGGTGAGGTACGAGCAGTACTTC. Translated, it gives CASSSPRGEVRYEQYF.

The rearrangement joins TRBV2 to TRBJ1-1, with TRBD1 identical over 7 bases. This CDR3 region has 14 residues. Germline CDR1 SNHLY, CDR2 FYNNEI. V dropped 8 bases and J dropped 2; count of bases not matched to a gene: 8. CDR3 loop: CASDRERVNTEAFF. The CDR3 DNA sequence: TGTGCCAGCGACAGGGAAAGGGTAAACACTGAAGCTTTCTTT.

The rearrangement uses TRBV19 and TRBJ1-1, with no clear D. The germline CDR1 and CDR2 sequences are LNHDA and SQIVND (reference sequence). The CDR3 contains 13 residues. V was cut by 2 bases and J by 0 bases, with 4 bases left in between. CDR3 bases: TGTGCCAGTAGTATACTCCTGAACACTGAAGCTTTCTTT. Amino acids: CASSILLNTEAFF.

Notes on this clone: An end of the junction does not agree with germline; a read error may underlie this. This rearrangement joins TRBV4-1 to TRBJ1-5, with TRBD1 matching over 7 bases. CDR3 length equals 17 residues. Germline CDR1 and CDR2: MGHRA and YSYEKL. CDR3 protein: CASSQVPSATGNRPQHF. Written as DNA, the CDR3 is TGCGCCAGCAGCCAAGTCCCCTCCGCGACAGGGAATCGGCCCCAGCATTTT.

V gene TRBV19 combines with J gene TRBJ2-3; D unclear. Germline values: CDR1 LNHDA, CDR2 SQIVND (reference sequence). Trimming pared 5 bases from V and 2 bases from J, leaving 8 bases between. The CDR3 spans 13 residues. DNA for the CDR3: TGTGCCAGTAGTTTTCAGTACACAGATACGCAGTATTTT. Translated: CASSFQYTDTQYF.

This clone was detected a few times. The chain couples TRBV18 to TRBJ2-7; 7 nucleotides match TRBD1. The CDR3 consists of 19 residues. In germline, CDR1 is KGHSH, CDR2 LQKENI. With V trimmed by 1 base and J by 4 bases, 19 bases remained unmatched. CDR3 bases: TGTGCCAGCTCACCACTAAATTGGGACAGAAATCAATCTCCATACGAGCAGTACTTC. This sequence encodes CASSPLNWDRNQSPYEQYF.

This clone was seen a few times. This chain joins TRBV7-2 and TRBJ1-2; 11 bases agree with TRBD1. CDR1 is SGHTA and CDR2 is FQGNSA in the germline V gene. V lost 1 base and J lost 6; bases outside the gene matches: 1. This CDR3 spans 14 amino acids. The CDR3 sequence is CASSLGTGGNGYTF. The DNA of the CDR3 is TGTGCCAGCAGCTTAGGGACAGGGGGCAATGGCTACACCTTC.

V is TRBV10-2 and J is TRBJ1-3, with 10 bases aligning to TRBD1. The V gene end was trimmed by 7 bases and the J gene end by 16 bases; junction bases not matched to a gene: 10. Germline V gene sequence: CDR1 WSHSY, CDR2 SAAADI. The CDR3 is 12 residues long. CDR3 sequence reads: CASKTAGTGEYF. In DNA form, the CDR3 reads TGCGCCAGCAAGACCGCGGGGACAGGGGAGTATTTT.

The gene calls are TRBV2 and TRBJ2-1; D possibly corresponds to TRBD1 (6 bases). From germline, CDR1 is SNHLY and CDR2 FYNNEI. V was shortened by 6 bases and J by 13 bases, with 16 bases between the two germline ends. The CDR3 spans 12 residues. The CDR3 protein is CASRSTGSEQFF. The CDR3 coding sequence is TGTGCCAGCAGATCTACAGGGTCGGAACAGTTCTTC.

This chain links TRBV5-1 with TRBJ1-1; D might be TRBD1 (6 bases). CDR3 size: 14 residues. Germline CDR1 reads SGHRS; CDR2 reads YFSETQ. The V end lost 2 bases, the J end lost 2 bases, and 10 bases lay between the germline ends. CDR3 protein: CASSLHRDNTEAFF. CDR3 coding DNA: TGCGCCAGCAGCTTACACAGGGATAACACTGAAGCTTTCTTT.

The rearrangement joins TRBV10-3 to TRBJ2-7, with 9 nucleotides matching TRBD1. The ends lost 7 bases at V and 2 bases at J; junction bases unmatched: 6. The germline gives CDR1 ENHRY, CDR2 SYGVKD. The CDR3 is made up of 14 amino acids. The CDR3 protein is CAITPGQGAYEQYF. The CDR3 bases are TGTGCCATCACCCCGGGACAGGGTGCCTACGAGCAGTACTTC.

The J gene is TRBJ2-7, the V gene TRBV6-5, with TRBD1 matching 8 bases. V lost 5 bases, J lost 7 bases, and 10 bases stayed unmatched. CDR1 and CDR2 (germline): MNHEY, SVGAGI. CDR3 size: 14 residues. In DNA, the CDR3 is TGTGCCAGCAGTGAAGTAACAGGGGGGAGGGAGCAGTACTTC. Its protein is CASSEVTGGREQYF.

This clone came up once. The J gene is TRBJ2-7, the V gene TRBV7-9; TRBD2 aligns across 9 bases. The CDR3 is 15 amino acids. V shed 4 bases and J 1 base; nucleotides not matched to a gene: 5. Germline CDR1 SEHNR, CDR2 FQNEAQ (reference sequence). Here the CDR3 DNA reads TGTGCCAGCAGCTCACTAGCGGGCTATTCCTACGAGCAGTACTTC. It translates to CASSSLAGYSYEQYF.

This sequence joins TRBV2 and TRBJ2-1, with 8 bases matching TRBD2. The V gene's germline CDR1 is SNHLY and CDR2 FYNNEI. The CDR3 sequence is 15 residues long. J was trimmed by 1 base and V by 7 bases; bases with no gene match: 6. Written as DNA, the CDR3 is TGTGCCAGCACTCGGAGCGGGGGATCCTACAATGAGCAGTTCTTC. It encodes CASTRSGGSYNEQFF.

V usage is TRBV28 and J usage is TRBJ2-3, with TRBD2 matching 10 bases. CDR1 is MDHEN, CDR2 SYDVKM, per germline. This CDR3 is built from 17 residues. J lost 2 bases, V lost 1 base, and 6 bases had no gene match. The CDR3 sequence is CASSLYGSGRYTDTQYF. The DNA for the CDR3 is TGTGCCAGCAGTTTATACGGTAGCGGGAGGTACACAGATACGCAGTATTTT.

The chain recombines TRBV6-5 with TRBJ2-2; TRBD2 matches at 9 bases. CDR3 length: 16 amino acids. The germline CDR1 and CDR2 sequences are MNHEY and SVGAGI. The trim removed 3 bases at V and 7 bases at J, leaving 9 bases unmatched. The CDR3 loop is CASSYNAGGPGGELFF. The CDR3 nucleotides read TGTGCCAGCAGTTATAACGCGGGAGGGCCCGGCGGGGAGCTGTTTTTT.

The chain joins TRBV21-1 to TRBJ2-3; TRBD1 is the table's D call and was not checked against the DNA. TRBV21-1 is a pseudogene locus. The CDR3 length is 13 residues. CDR3 coding DNA: TGTGCCAGCACCTCGGACAGGGGCGATACGCAGTATTTT. It yields the protein CASTSDRGDTQYF.

This chain connects TRBV4-1 to TRBJ1-3; a possible D gene is TRBD1 (6 bases). The CDR3 runs 17 residues. V gave up 2 bases and J gave up 0 bases, with 14 bases separating them. The germline gives CDR1 MGHRA, CDR2 YSYEKL. The CDR3 DNA is TGCGCCAGCAGCCAAATACAGGGCACAAACTCTGGAAACACCATATATTTT. As protein: CASSQIQGTNSGNTIYF.